This T cell receptor beta chain stems from a study of blood T cell repertoires in COVID-19. Study-level information: Nucleic acid was either cDNA or gDNA, and it came from T cells, B-cell-depleted T cells, or PBMCs.

Under the authors' procedure: From reference gene primer amplification, estimates of nucleated cell counts were derived. Here immunoSEQ multiplex PCR was the method, and the copy in TCRdb shows in-frame clones only, minus some. V, J and clone size are taken as reported in that table, and D and trimming were inferred from the DNA itself. The table shows 230,000 or so clones, with 70% to 90% occurring only once. Per the germline V gene, CDR1 is MNHEY and CDR2 is SVGAGI. The CDR3 is 14 amino acids. V gave up 6 bases and J gave up 4 bases; unmatched junction bases: 7. Sequencing was carried out using PBMCs or T cells enriched from blood (not recorded which). The chain links TRBV6-5 to TRBJ2-7, with 9 nucleotides matching TRBD1. The sequence came from a woman aged 45-65 years with acute COVID-19. The CDR3, as DNA: TGTGCCAGCAGCTTAAGGGACAGGGAGTACGAGCAGTACTTC. Amino acids: CASSLRDREYEQYF.